Presented here are 17 T cell receptor beta chains from one specimen sequenced in a study of T cells in Graves' hyperthyroidism and ophthalmopathy. RNA transcripts served as the template for amplifying TCR beta CDR3 regions. RT-PCR in the first round (using the HTBI primer set) targeted the TCR CDR3. TCRdb re-analysed the multiplex PCR reads in MiXCR, keeping a single row per CDR3 protein. In the table there are 600,000 or so distinct CDR3 sequences, about 14% of which are singletons. What was sequenced was blood. All receptors come from a woman between 45 and 60 years old with Graves' ophthalmopathy.

The gene calls are TRBV20-1 and TRBJ2-2; D is possibly TRBD1 (5 bases). CDR3 length: 15 amino acids. Trimming pared 3 bases from V and 6 bases from J, leaving 17 bases between. In germline, CDR1 is DFQATT, CDR2 SNEGSKA (reference sequence). The CDR3 is CSARGPNNVPGELFF. CDR3 nucleotide sequence: TGCAGTGCTAGGGGGCCGAACAATGTCCCCGGGGAGCTGTTTTTT.

Ten or more counts support this clonotype. V is TRBV28 and J is TRBJ1-2, with 8 bases that match TRBD1. CDR3 length: 14 amino acids. The germline V gene has CDR1 MDHEN and CDR2 SYDVKM. V dropped 4 bases and J dropped 8; count of bases not matched to a gene: 9. CDR3 region: CASSSPQGAKGYTF. CDR3 coding DNA: TGTGCCAGCAGTTCTCCCCAGGGGGCTAAGGGCTACACCTTC.

This chain joins TRBV4-3 and TRBJ1-6; D may be TRBD1 (5 bases). This CDR3 has 13 residues. The V gene lost 1 base and the J gene lost 12 bases, with 10 bases spanning the gap. Germline loops: CDR1 LGHNA, CDR2 YSLEER. This CDR3 is CASSQAGEGPLHF. CDR3 DNA: TGCGCCAGCAGCCAAGCGGGGGAGGGACCCCTCCACTTT.

As for this clonotype: At one end the junction does not follow the germline gene, possibly because of a read error. The V call is TRBV12-3 or TRBV12-4, the J call TRBJ2-3, with D perhaps being TRBD1 or TRBD2 (5 bases each). This CDR3 has 17 amino acids. The chain's CDR3 is CASSFARAAGSRDTQYF. CDR3 nucleotides: TGTGCCAGCAGTTTTGCCAGGGCGGCAGGGAGCAGAGATACGCAGTATTTT.

This clonotype was observed at least ten times. The chain links TRBV28 to TRBJ2-3, with TRBD2 matching 11 bases. This CDR3 has 17 amino acids. Trimming removed 6 bases from V and 6 bases from J; junction bases left unmatched: 14. The germline V gene encodes CDR1 MDHEN and CDR2 SYDVKM. CDR3 in amino acids: CASSEPGLAELPDTQYF. Written as DNA, the CDR3 is TGTGCCAGCAGCGAGCCGGGACTAGCGGAACTCCCCGATACGCAGTATTTT. Full variable domain (rest looked up from reference TRBV28 and TRBJ2-3): DVKVTQSSRYLVKRTGEKVFLECVQDMDHENMFWYRQDPGLGLRLIYFSYDVKMKEKGDIPEGYSVSREKKERFSLILESASTNQTSMYLCASSEPGLAELPDTQYFGPGTRLTVL.

This chain uses TRBV27 with TRBJ2-2; 9 bases map to TRBD1. The V and J ends lost 4 bases and 0 bases, in that order; junction bases with no gene match: 3. This CDR3 region has 16 residues. Germline CDR1 reads MNHEY; CDR2 reads SMNVEV (reference sequence). The CDR3 nucleotides read TGTGCCAGCAGTTCCCACAGGGGGCCGAACACCGGGGAGCTGTTTTTT. Translating gives CASSSHRGPNTGELFF.

This clonotype was seen a few times. The rearrangement joins TRBV4-1 to TRBJ2-7, with D possibly TRBD2 on 6 matching bases. The CDR3 contains 14 residues. Germline CDR1 is MGHRA and CDR2 is YSYEKL. Deletions cut 5 bases from V and 0 bases from J, with 11 bases between. CDR3 loop: CASSVRDSSYEQYF. The CDR3 DNA reads as TGCGCCAGCAGCGTGCGGGATAGCTCCTACGAGCAGTACTTC.

The V call is TRBV19, the J call TRBJ1-1, with a weak D call TRBD1 (6 bases). The germline V and J ends were trimmed by 4 bases and 2 bases, with 17 bases remaining between them. This CDR3 is built from 16 residues. Germline V gene lookup returns CDR1 LNHDA and CDR2 SQIVND (reference sequence). The CDR3 loop reads CASSRTGTRVNTEAFF. The CDR3 DNA reads as TGTGCCAGTAGTAGGACCGGGACAAGAGTAAACACTGAAGCTTTCTTT.

This clonotype appeared a few times. This chain links TRBV28 with TRBJ1-6; D is perhaps TRBD1 (6 bases). Trimming left V 7 bases short and J 7 bases short, with 11 bases between. The length of the CDR3 is 13 residues. Germline V gene sequence: CDR1 MDHEN, CDR2 SYDVKM. The CDR3 nucleotides are TGTGCCAGCACCGGACAGAGCAATTCACCCCTCCACTTT. Translation: CASTGQSNSPLHF.

This clonotype was observed at least ten times. The rearrangement links TRBV11-3 to TRBJ2-1; 10 positions agree with TRBD1. This CDR3 has 16 amino acids. CDR1 is SGHNT, CDR2 YENEEA, per germline. With 5 bases clipped from V and 6 bases from J, the junction kept 10 bases outside the gene matches. CDR3: CASSARGGQGSNEQFF. CDR3 nucleotides: TGTGCCAGCAGCGCCAGGGGGGGACAGGGGAGCAATGAGCAGTTCTTC.

This clonotype was counted ten times or more. The V and J genes are TRBV20-1 and TRBJ1-1; 7 bases map to TRBD1. This CDR3 is 14 amino acids long. Per the germline V gene, CDR1 is DFQATT and CDR2 is SNEGSKA (reference sequence). Trimming at V came to 3 bases and at J to 6 bases, leaving 10 bases not matched to a gene. CDR3 coding DNA: TGCAGTGCTAGTGATGGACAGGTTTGGGCTGAAGCTTTCTTT. This codes for CSASDGQVWAEAFF.

This clonotype has a handful of counts. CDR3 region: CASSLRGPWQPQHF. The CDR3 DNA reads as TGTGCCAGCAGTCTCAGGGGGCCTTGGCAGCCCCAGCATTTT. V and J are TRBV28 and TRBJ1-5; 8 bases are a match to TRBD1. Trimming took 5 bases from V and 7 from J; bases not matched to a gene: 7. The CDR3 spans 14 residues. The germline CDR1 and CDR2 sequences are MDHEN and SYDVKM.

This clonotype was counted at least ten times. The gene calls are TRBV2 and TRBJ2-7; possible D gene TRBD2, 6 bases. The CDR3 covers 14 residues. V gave up 7 bases and J gave up 0 bases, with 13 bases separating them. Looked up from germline, CDR1 is SNHLY and CDR2 is FYNNEI. The chain's CDR3 is CASIGTRSSYEQYF. Written as DNA, the CDR3 is TGTGCCAGCATCGGGACTCGAAGCTCCTACGAGCAGTACTTC.

This clonotype was seen at least ten times. V gene TRBV28 combines with J gene TRBJ2-3; perhaps TRBD2 as D (5 bases). Germline values: CDR1 MDHEN, CDR2 SYDVKM. CDR3 length: 16 amino acids. The V end was cut by 6 bases, the J end by 4 bases, with 20 bases between. The CDR3 reads CASSPSRTLLSDTQYF. DNA of the CDR3: TGTGCCAGCAGCCCCAGTAGGACTCTTCTTTCAGATACGCAGTATTTT. Supplemented by reference TRBV28 and TRBJ2-3, the full variable domain reads DVKVTQSSRYLVKRTGEKVFLECVQDMDHENMFWYRQDPGLGLRLIYFSYDVKMKEKGDIPEGYSVSREKKERFSLILESASTNQTSMYLCASSPSRTLLSDTQYFGPGTRLTVL.

The table lists this clonotype with many counts. The V and J genes are TRBV11-3 and TRBJ2-2; 9 bases map to TRBD1. CDR3 size: 15 residues. Germline V CDR1 and CDR2: SGHNT, YENEEA. With V trimmed by 3 bases and J by 6 bases, 5 bases remained unmatched. Written as DNA, the CDR3 is TGTGCCAGCAGCTTGGGACAGGGCCGGGCCGGGGAGCTGTTTTTT. Translation: CASSLGQGRAGELFF.

In this sample, this clonotype turned up once. V usage is TRBV27 and J usage is TRBJ2-2; tentative D call: TRBD2 (5 bases). The germline CDR1 and CDR2 sequences are MNHEY and SMNVEV (reference sequence). V was pared by 7 bases and J by 7 bases, with 10 bases between. The CDR3 totals 12 residues. The CDR3 loop is CASKVASGELFF. The CDR3 DNA reads as TGTGCCAGCAAGGTAGCGAGCGGGGAGCTGTTTTTT.

Ten or more counts support this clonotype. The genes are TRBV6-1 and TRBJ2-2; 7 nucleotides line up with TRBD1. The CDR3 has 14 amino acids. Germline V gene data show CDR1 as MNHNS and CDR2 as SASEGT. V lost 4 bases to trimming and J lost 7 bases; unmatched junction nucleotides: 6. The CDR3 nucleotides are TGTGCCAGCAGTGGTGAAGGGGGCGGCGGGGAGCTGTTTTTT. Protein sequence: CASSGEGGGGELFF.